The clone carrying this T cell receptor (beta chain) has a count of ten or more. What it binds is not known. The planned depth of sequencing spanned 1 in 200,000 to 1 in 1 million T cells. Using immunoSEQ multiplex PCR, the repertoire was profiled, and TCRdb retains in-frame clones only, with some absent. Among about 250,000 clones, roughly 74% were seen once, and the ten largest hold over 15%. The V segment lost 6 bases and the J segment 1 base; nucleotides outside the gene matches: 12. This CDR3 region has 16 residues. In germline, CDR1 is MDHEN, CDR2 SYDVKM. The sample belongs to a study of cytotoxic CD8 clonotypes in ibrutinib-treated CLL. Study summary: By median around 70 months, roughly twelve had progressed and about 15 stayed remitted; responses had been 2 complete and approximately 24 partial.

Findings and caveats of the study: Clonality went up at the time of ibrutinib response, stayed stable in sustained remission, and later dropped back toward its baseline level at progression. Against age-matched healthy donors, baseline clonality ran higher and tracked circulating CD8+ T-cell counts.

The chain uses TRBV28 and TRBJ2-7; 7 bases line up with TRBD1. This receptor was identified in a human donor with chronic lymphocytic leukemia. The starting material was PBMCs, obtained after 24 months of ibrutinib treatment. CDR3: CASSPSGTATSYEQYF. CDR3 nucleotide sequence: TGTGCCAGCAGCCCCTCCGGGACAGCAACTTCCTACGAGCAGTACTTC.